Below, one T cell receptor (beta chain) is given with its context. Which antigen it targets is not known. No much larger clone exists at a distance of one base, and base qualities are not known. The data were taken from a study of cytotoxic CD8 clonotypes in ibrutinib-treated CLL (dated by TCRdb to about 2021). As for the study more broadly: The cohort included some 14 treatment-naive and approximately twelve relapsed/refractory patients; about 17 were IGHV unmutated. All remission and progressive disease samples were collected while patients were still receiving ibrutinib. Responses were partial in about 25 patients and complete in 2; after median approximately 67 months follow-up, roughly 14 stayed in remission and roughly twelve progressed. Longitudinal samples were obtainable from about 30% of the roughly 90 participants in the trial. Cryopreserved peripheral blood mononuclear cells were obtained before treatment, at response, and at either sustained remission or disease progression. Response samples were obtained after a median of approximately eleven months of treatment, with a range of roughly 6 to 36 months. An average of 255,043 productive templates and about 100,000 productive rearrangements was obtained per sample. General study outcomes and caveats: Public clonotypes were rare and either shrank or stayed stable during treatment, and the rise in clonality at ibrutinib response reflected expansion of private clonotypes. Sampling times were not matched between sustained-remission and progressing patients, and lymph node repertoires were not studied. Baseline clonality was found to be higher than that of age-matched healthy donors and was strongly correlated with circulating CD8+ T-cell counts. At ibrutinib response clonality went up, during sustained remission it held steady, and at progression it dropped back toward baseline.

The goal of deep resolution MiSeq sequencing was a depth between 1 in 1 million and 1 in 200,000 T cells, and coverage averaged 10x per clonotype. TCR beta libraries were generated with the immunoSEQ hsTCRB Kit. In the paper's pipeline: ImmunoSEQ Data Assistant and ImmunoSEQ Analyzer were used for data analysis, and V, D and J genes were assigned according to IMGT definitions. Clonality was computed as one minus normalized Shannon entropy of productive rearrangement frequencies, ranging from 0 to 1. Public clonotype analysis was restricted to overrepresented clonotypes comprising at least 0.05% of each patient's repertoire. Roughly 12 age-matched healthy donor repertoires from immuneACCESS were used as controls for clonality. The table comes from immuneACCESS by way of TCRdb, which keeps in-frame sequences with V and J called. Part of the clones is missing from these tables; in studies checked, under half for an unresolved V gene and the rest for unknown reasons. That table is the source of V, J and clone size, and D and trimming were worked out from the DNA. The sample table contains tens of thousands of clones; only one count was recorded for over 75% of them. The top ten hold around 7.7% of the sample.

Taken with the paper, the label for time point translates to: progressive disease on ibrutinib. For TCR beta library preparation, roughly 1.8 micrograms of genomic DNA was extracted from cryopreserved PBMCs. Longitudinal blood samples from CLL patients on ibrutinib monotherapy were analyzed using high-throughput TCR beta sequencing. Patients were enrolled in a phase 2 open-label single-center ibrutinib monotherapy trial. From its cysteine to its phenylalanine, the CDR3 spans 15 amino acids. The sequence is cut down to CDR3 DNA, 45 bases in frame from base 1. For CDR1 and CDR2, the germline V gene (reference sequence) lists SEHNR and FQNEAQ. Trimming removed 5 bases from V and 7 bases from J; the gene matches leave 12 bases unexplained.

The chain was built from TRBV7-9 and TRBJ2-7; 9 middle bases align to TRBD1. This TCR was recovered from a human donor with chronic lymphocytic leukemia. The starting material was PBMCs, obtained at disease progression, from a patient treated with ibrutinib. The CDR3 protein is CASSPETGGGIEQYF. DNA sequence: TGTGCCAGCAGCCCAGAGACAGGGGGAGGGATTGAGCAGTACTTC.